This T cell receptor beta chain was recorded in a study of blood T cells in healthy people across ages. Study results and caveats: Diversity was higher, and naive CD4+ cells more numerous, in long-lived donors than in aged donors.

The junction had 8 bases not matched to a gene; V was cut back by 3 bases and J by 1 base. The CDR3 length is 16 residues. The germline V gene has CDR1 SGHRS and CDR2 YFSETQ. Caucasian, healthy and from Russia, the donors were aged between about 6 and 90. With each sample, at least 5 micrograms of total RNA were extracted. For the second PCR, which ran for about 6 to 12 cycles, a sample-barcoded 5' primer and a J-beta primer mix were used. Unique molecular identifiers of 12 random nucleotides labeled each cDNA. TCRdb processed the 5' RACE reads anew with MiXCR; each CDR3 protein has one entry. The sample has hundreds of thousands of distinct CDR3 sequences, about 20% seen once; the top ten hold 20% to 25%. This clonotype came up a few times. Its cognate antigen is unknown.

V is TRBV5-1 and J is TRBJ2-3, with 7 bases lining up with TRBD2. The receptor's source is a man aged 70-80 years in good health. The sample consisted of blood. In DNA form, the CDR3 reads TGCGCCAGCAGCTGGATTCTAGCGGAAGGCACAGATACGCAGTATTTT. Protein product: CASSWILAEGTDTQYF.